The 9 T cell receptor beta chains listed next were all sequenced from one sample in a study of shared T cell receptors in the human thymus. The table came from immunoSEQ multiplex PCR; TCRdb's copy has only in-frame clones and leaves some out. The table records more than 550,000 clones, around 87% of them present only once. This sample also appeared in a second study, on human thymus T cells.

Sample: thymocytes. These TCRs come from a boy in the first two years of life with a congenital heart defect.

This clone has more than one count but fewer than ten. This chain connects TRBV29-1 to TRBJ2-3, with 7 bases identical to TRBD2. The length of the CDR3 is 14 residues. Looked up from germline, CDR1 is SQVTM and CDR2 is ANQGSEA. The V gene end was trimmed by 4 bases and the J gene end by 6 bases; junction bases not matched to a gene: 10. The CDR3 is CSVGPSGNGDTQYF. The CDR3 coding sequence is TGCAGCGTTGGTCCGAGCGGGAACGGGGATACGCAGTATTTT.

The genes are TRBV7-9 and TRBJ2-7; D not certain. V was trimmed by 1 base and J by 2 bases, leaving 9 bases between them. The CDR3 contains 14 residues. Germline values: CDR1 SEHNR, CDR2 FQNEAQ (reference sequence). The CDR3 nucleotides read TGTGCCAGCAGCTTAGGTAACAGCCCCTACGAGCAGTACTTC. This sequence encodes CASSLGNSPYEQYF.

This sequence joins TRBV30 and TRBJ2-3, with a tentative D call TRBD1 (10 bases). V was pared by 0 bases and J by 4 bases, with 29 bases between. CDR3 length: 20 residues. Germline V gives CDR1 GTSNPN, CDR2 SVGIG (reference sequence). The CDR3 coding sequence is TGTGCCTGGAGTGTACTCCCCGGGACAGGGGCCGGACTAGCGCCAGATACGCAGTATTTT. It specifies CAWSVLPGTGAGLAPDTQYF.

This clone has only one observation. The chain carries TRBV7-9 and TRBJ1-2; 8 nucleotides agree with TRBD1. Germline CDR1 SEHNR, CDR2 FQNEAQ (reference sequence). The CDR3 totals 14 residues. V lost 5 bases to trimming and J lost 6 bases; unmatched junction nucleotides: 8. CDR3 residues: CASSGDRFLDGYTF. In DNA form, the CDR3 reads TGTGCCAGCAGCGGGGACAGGTTCCTCGATGGCTACACCTTC.

In its sample, this clone was seen once. J is TRBJ2-5 and V is TRBV28; D not certain. TRBJ2-7 matches the DNA end more closely, so the J call is doubtful. The germline V gene encodes CDR1 MDHEN and CDR2 SYDVKM. The CDR3 contains 14 residues. The CDR3 here is CASSFSPPPYEQYF. In DNA, the CDR3 is TGTGCCAGCAGTTTTAGCCCACCCCCCTACGAGCAGTACTTC.

The gene calls are TRBV28 and TRBJ2-3; 10 positions agree with TRBD2. The V segment lost 5 bases and the J segment 1 base; nucleotides outside the gene matches: 6. Looked up from germline, CDR1 is MDHEN and CDR2 is SYDVKM. The CDR3 extends over 16 amino acids. The CDR3 sequence is CASSTTTSGGTDTQYF. The DNA of the CDR3 is TGTGCCAGCAGTACCACTACTAGCGGGGGCACAGATACGCAGTATTTT.

The chain combines TRBV28 with TRBJ1-3; D not resolved. The CDR3 is 15 residues long. Trimming pared 6 bases from V and 0 bases from J, leaving 12 bases between. CDR1 is MDHEN and CDR2 is SYDVKM in the germline V gene. The CDR3 sequence: CASSLHSISGNTIYF. The CDR3 DNA follows: TGTGCCAGCAGCCTCCACTCTATCTCTGGAAACACCATATATTTT. Combining the CDR3 with reference TRBV28 and TRBJ1-3 gives the whole variable domain DVKVTQSSRYLVKRTGEKVFLECVQDMDHENMFWYRQDPGLGLRLIYFSYDVKMKEKGDIPEGYSVSREKKERFSLILESASTNQTSMYLCASSLHSISGNTIYFGEGSWLTVV.

The rearrangement uses TRBV13 and TRBJ2-2; 7 bases align to TRBD2. V was clipped by 3 bases and J by 15 bases; unmatched bases: 4. Germline lookup yields CDR1 PRHDT and CDR2 FYEKMQ (reference sequence). CDR3 size: 11 residues. The DNA of the CDR3 is TGTGCCAGCAGCTTCGGGGGGTCAGTGTTTTTT. Residues: CASSFGGSVFF.

J is TRBJ1-1 and V is TRBV19; D is uncertain. This CDR3 spans 16 amino acids. V lost 0 bases and J lost 1, with 12 bases in between. CDR1 and CDR2 (germline): LNHDA, SQIVND (reference sequence). In nucleotides, the CDR3 is TGTGCCAGTAGTATAGATACCCACAGTGAGAACACTGAAGCTTTCTTT. Translation: CASSIDTHSENTEAFF.